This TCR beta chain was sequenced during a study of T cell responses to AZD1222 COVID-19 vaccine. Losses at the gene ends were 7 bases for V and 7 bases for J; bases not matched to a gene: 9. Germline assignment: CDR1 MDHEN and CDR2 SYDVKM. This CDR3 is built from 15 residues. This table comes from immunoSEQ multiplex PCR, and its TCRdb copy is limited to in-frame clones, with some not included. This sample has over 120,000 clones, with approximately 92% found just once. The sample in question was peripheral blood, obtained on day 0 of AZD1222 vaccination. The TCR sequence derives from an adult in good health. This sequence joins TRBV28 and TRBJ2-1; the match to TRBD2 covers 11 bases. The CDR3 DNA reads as TGTGCCAGCAAGGTCACTAGCGGGAGAAGAAATGAGCAGTTCTTC. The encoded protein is CASKVTSGRRNEQFF.